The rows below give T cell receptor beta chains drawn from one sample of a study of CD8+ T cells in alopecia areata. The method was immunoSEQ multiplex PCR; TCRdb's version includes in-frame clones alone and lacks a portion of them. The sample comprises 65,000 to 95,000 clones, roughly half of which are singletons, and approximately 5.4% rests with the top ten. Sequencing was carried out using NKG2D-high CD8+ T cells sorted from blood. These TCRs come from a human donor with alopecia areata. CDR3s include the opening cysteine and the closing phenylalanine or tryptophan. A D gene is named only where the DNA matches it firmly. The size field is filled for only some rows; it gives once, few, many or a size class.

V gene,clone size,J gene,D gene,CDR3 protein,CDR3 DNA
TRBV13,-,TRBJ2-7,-,CASSLEGPGGEQYF,TGTGCCAGCAGCTTAGAGGGCCCTGGGGGCGAGCAGTACTTC
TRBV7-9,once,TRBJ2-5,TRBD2,CASSRSGGPQETQYF,TGTGCCAGCAGTCGTAGCGGGGGACCTCAAGAGACCCAGTACTTC
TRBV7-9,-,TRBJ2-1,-,CASSLPMDPYNEQFF,TGTGCCAGCAGCCTACCGATGGACCCCTACAATGAGCAGTTCTTC
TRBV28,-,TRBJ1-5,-,CASSMRGDQPQHF,TGTGCCAGCAGTATGAGAGGGGATCAGCCCCAGCATTTT
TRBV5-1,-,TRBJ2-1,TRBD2,CASSLARSLGSGSNEQFF,TGCGCCAGCAGCTTGGCACGATCATTGGGTAGCGGGAGTAATGAGCAGTTCTTC
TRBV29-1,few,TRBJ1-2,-,CSVPGFAYGYTF,TGCAGCGTCCCAGGGTTCGCCTATGGCTACACCTTC
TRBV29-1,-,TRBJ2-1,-,CSVEDSSYNEQFF,TGCAGCGTTGAGGACAGTTCCTACAATGAGCAGTTCTTC
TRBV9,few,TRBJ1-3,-,CASSVGANRVLGNTIYF,TGTGCCAGCAGCGTAGGAGCAAACAGGGTCCTTGGAAACACCATATATTTT
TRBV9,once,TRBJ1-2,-,CASSVGGSRYTF,TGTGCCAGCAGCGTAGGCGGCAGTCGCTACACCTTC
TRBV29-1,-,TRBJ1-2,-,CSALADPLYGYTF,TGCAGCGCTCTGGCGGATCCCCTCTATGGCTACACCTTC
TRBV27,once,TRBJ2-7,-,CASGALGHTPLEQYF,TGTGCCAGCGGAGCTCTAGGGCACACCCCCCTCGAGCAGTACTTC
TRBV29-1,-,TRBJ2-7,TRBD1,CSVAQGDAYEQYF,TGCAGCGTAGCCCAGGGGGATGCCTACGAGCAGTACTTC
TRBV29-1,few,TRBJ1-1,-,CSEGNTEAFF,TGCAGCGAGGGGAACACTGAAGCTTTCTTT